These 23 T cell receptor beta chains were sequenced from one sample in a study of blood T cell repertoires in COVID-19. The protocol was immunoSEQ multiplex PCR, while the TCRdb copy is restricted to in-frame clones and leaves out a portion. The sample includes fewer than 300,000 clones, 85% of them seen just once. The sample was PBMCs or T cells enriched from blood (not recorded which). These TCRs come from a woman between 45 and 65 years old who had recovered from COVID-19.

The V and J genes are TRBV6-2 or TRBV6-3 and TRBJ2-1; 8 nucleotides line up with TRBD1. Germline V lookup: CDR1 MNHEY, CDR2 SVGEGT. The J segment lost 9 bases and the V segment lost 6 bases, leaving 7 bases of the junction unmatched. This CDR3 has 13 amino acids. The CDR3 sequence: CASSRTGNGEQFF. CDR3 in DNA: TGTGCCAGCAGCCGGACAGGGAACGGTGAGCAGTTCTTC.

V usage is TRBV7-9 and J usage is TRBJ1-5; D unclear. This CDR3 has 14 residues. The V gene lost 3 bases and the J gene lost 6 bases, with 12 bases spanning the gap. Germline V gene sequence: CDR1 SEHNR, CDR2 FQNEAQ (reference sequence). The CDR3 here is CASSLVRVTQPQHF. The CDR3 DNA reads as TGTGCCAGCAGCTTGGTGAGGGTAACTCAGCCCCAGCATTTT.

CDR3 loop: CASSSTGTNSPLHF. CDR3 bases: TGTGCCAGCTCCTCCACAGGAACCAATTCACCCCTCCACTTT. The chain uses TRBV18 and TRBJ1-6; maybe TRBD1 (5 bases). This CDR3 contains 14 residues. Deletions cut 6 bases from V and 7 bases from J, with 13 bases between. Germline V gene data show CDR1 as KGHSH and CDR2 as LQKENI.

Here the CDR3 reads CASSLVDPRGEKLFF. The CDR3 DNA is TGTGCCAGCAGCTTGGTGGATCCCCGGGGTGAAAAACTGTTTTTT. This chain connects TRBV5-6 to TRBJ1-4; no clear D. The V gene's germline CDR1 is SGHDT and CDR2 YYEEEE. CDR3 length equals 15 residues. V dropped 0 bases and J dropped 7 bases, with 13 bases sitting between them.

As DNA, the CDR3 is TGTGCCTGGAGTGTGGGACACGCTCTTCCTAGCAATCAGCCCCAGCATTTT. This encodes CAWSVGHALPSNQPQHF. V and J are TRBV30 and TRBJ1-5, with D maybe TRBD1 (6 bases). V was shortened by 0 bases and J by 0 bases, with 15 bases between the two germline ends. This CDR3 contains 17 residues. Looked up from germline, CDR1 is GTSNPN and CDR2 is SVGIG (reference sequence).

V and J are TRBV2 and TRBJ1-5, with 8 bases identical to TRBD1. The J segment lost 4 bases and the V segment lost 5 bases, leaving 7 bases of the junction unmatched. Germline V CDR1 and CDR2: SNHLY, FYNNEI. CDR3 length equals 15 residues. The CDR3 region has the DNA TGTGCCAGCAGTAAGGAACAGGGGGAAAATCAGCCCCAGCATTTT. It codes for CASSKEQGENQPQHF.

In the case of this clone: One junction end does not reproduce the germline sequence, and a read error may be involved. The chain is built from TRBV28 and TRBJ1-6; TRBD1 matches at 8 bases. This CDR3 has 11 residues. Germline lookup yields CDR1 MDHEN and CDR2 SYDVKM. The CDR3 region is CASSWGQVLLF. The CDR3 nucleotides read TGTGCCAGCAGTTGGGGACAGGTGCTACTGTTT.

This clone was seen only once. This chain connects TRBV11-2 to TRBJ1-2, with TRBD1 as a possible D gene (5 bases). CDR3 length: 13 residues. Trimming took off 5 bases at V and 7 bases at J, with 14 bases between the two ends. CDR1 is SGHAT, CDR2 FQNNGV, per germline. This chain's CDR3 is CASSRLGLIGYTF. Here the CDR3 DNA reads TGTGCCAGCAGCCGCTTGGGACTAATTGGCTACACCTTC.

V and J are TRBV12-3 or TRBV12-4 and TRBJ2-2, with D unresolved. Trimming removed 6 bases at V and 2 bases at J, with 4 bases between. The CDR3 loop spans 12 amino acids. CDR3 in DNA: TGTGCCAGCAGACTTAACACCGGGGAGCTGTTTTTT. This codes for CASRLNTGELFF.

This clone was seen once. The V call is TRBV5-1, the J call TRBJ2-3; perhaps TRBD1 as D (5 bases). CDR1 and CDR2 (germline): SGHRS, YFSETQ. Trimming pared 4 bases from V and 0 bases from J, leaving 9 bases between. The CDR3 has 14 amino acids. This chain's CDR3 is CASSQGASTDTQYF. The CDR3 DNA reads as TGCGCCAGCAGCCAAGGGGCTAGCACAGATACGCAGTATTTT.

V and J are TRBV4-1 and TRBJ1-6; no firm D call. The CDR3 length is 18 residues. The V gene lost 2 bases and the J gene lost 0 bases, with 14 bases spanning the gap. CDR1 is MGHRA and CDR2 is YSYEKL in the germline V gene. For the CDR3, the DNA is TGCGCCAGCAGCCAATTCCTAACTGTAAGCTCCTATAATTCACCCCTCCACTTT. As protein: CASSQFLTVSSYNSPLHF.

The gene calls are TRBV28 and TRBJ2-7; D unclear. The CDR3 consists of 12 residues. V shed 2 bases and J shed 2 bases, with 4 bases lying between them. The germline V gene has CDR1 MDHEN and CDR2 SYDVKM. The CDR3 DNA follows: TGTGCCAGCAGTTTAACTCCCTACGAGCAGTACTTC. It encodes CASSLTPYEQYF.

The chain joins TRBV19 to TRBJ1-4; TRBD1 matches at 9 bases. V gave up 6 bases and J gave up 7 bases; unmatched junction bases: 6. CDR3 length: 14 amino acids. CDR1 and CDR2 (germline): LNHDA, SQIVND (reference sequence). The DNA for the CDR3 is TGTGCCAGTAGCAACAGGGGGCTCGTTGAAAAACTGTTTTTT. Its protein product is CASSNRGLVEKLFF.

This clone was counted only a few times. The chain joins TRBV15 to TRBJ1-2; 8 nucleotides match TRBD1. Germline-derived CDR1 and CDR2 are LNHNV and YYDKDF (reference sequence). Trimming took 6 bases from V and 5 from J; bases not matched to a gene: 8. This CDR3 spans 14 amino acids. This CDR3 reads CATSARDRGYGYTF. The CDR3 DNA sequence: TGTGCCACCAGTGCGAGAGACAGGGGATATGGCTACACCTTC.

This clone was counted only a few times. V usage is TRBV5-4 and J usage is TRBJ1-1; D gene uncertain. The length of the CDR3 is 12 residues. Germline V gives CDR1 SGHNT, CDR2 YYREEE (reference sequence). Trimming pared 2 bases from V and 5 bases from J, leaving 7 bases between. This chain's CDR3 is CASSLPATEAFF. In DNA, the CDR3 is TGTGCCAGCAGCTTACCCGCGACTGAAGCTTTCTTT.

The chain carries TRBV19 and TRBJ1-5, with D possibly being TRBD1 (5 bases). The CDR3 sequence is 13 residues long. V was pared by 5 bases and J by 5 bases, with 10 bases between. Germline values: CDR1 LNHDA, CDR2 SQIVND (reference sequence). CDR3 loop: CASSQGSDQPQHF. The CDR3 DNA reads TGTGCCAGTAGTCAGGGAAGTGATCAGCCCCAGCATTTT.

The chain couples TRBV21-1 to TRBJ2-3; TRBD2, the table's D call, lacks a check against the DNA. TRBV21-1 is described as a pseudogene. There are 17 residues in the CDR3. The CDR3 DNA reads as TGTGCCAGCAGCAAAGTTTCCCTAGCGGGAAAGACAGATACGCAGTATTTT. It yields the protein CASSKVSLAGKTDTQYF.

This rearrangement joins TRBV6-5 to TRBJ2-5, with 9 bases matching TRBD2. The CDR3 covers 14 residues. V dropped 6 bases and J dropped 5; count of bases not matched to a gene: 7. Germline V gene sequence: CDR1 MNHEY, CDR2 SVGAGI. The CDR3 spells CASRPGLALETQYF. CDR3 sequence (DNA): TGTGCCAGCAGGCCGGGACTAGCTCTGGAGACCCAGTACTTC.

V is TRBV15 and J is TRBJ1-2; D is perhaps TRBD1 (5 bases). The CDR3 has 15 amino acids. CDR1 is LNHNV, CDR2 YYDKDF, per germline (reference sequence). Trimming shortened V by 0 bases and J by 0 bases, and 8 bases separated the two germline ends. CDR3 sequence (DNA): TGTGCCACCAGCAGAGACCCAGGGACTAACTATGGCTACACCTTC. Protein: CATSRDPGTNYGYTF.

This chain uses TRBV7-9 with TRBJ2-1, with D possibly matching TRBD2 (6 bases). V shed 4 bases and J shed 5 bases, with 15 bases lying between them. Germline values: CDR1 SEHNR, CDR2 FQNEAQ (reference sequence). The CDR3 contains 15 residues. This CDR3 is CASSSRLGRDNEQFF. The CDR3 coding sequence is TGTGCCAGCAGCTCCCGACTAGGTAGAGACAATGAGCAGTTCTTC. Full variable domain (missing parts from reference TRBV7-9 and TRBJ2-1): DTGVSQNPRHKITKRGQNVTFRCDPISEHNRLYWYRQTLGQGPEFLTYFQNEAQLEKSRLLSDRFSAERPKGSFSTLEIQRTEQGDSAMYLCASSSRLGRDNEQFFGPGTRLTVL.

The chain has TRBV5-1 and TRBJ1-2; maybe TRBD1 (6 bases). Trimming took off 6 bases at V and 2 bases at J, with 14 bases between the two ends. The CDR3 sequence is 14 residues long. The germline CDR1 and CDR2 sequences are SGHRS and YFSETQ. Here the CDR3 reads CASTPPGGNYGYTF. CDR3 in DNA: TGCGCCAGCACCCCCCCGGGGGGCAACTATGGCTACACCTTC.

This clone occurred a few times. The gene calls are TRBV4-2 and TRBJ2-5; TRBD2 aligns across 8 bases. The V segment lost 0 bases and the J segment 1 base; nucleotides outside the gene matches: 7. The germline gives CDR1 LGHNA, CDR2 YNFKEQ. This CDR3 region has 17 residues. CDR3: CASSQDYIGLAQETQYF. The CDR3 DNA reads as TGTGCCAGCAGCCAAGATTATATAGGACTAGCCCAAGAGACCCAGTACTTC.

CDR3 amino acids: CASSPGVTQKLFF. The DNA of the CDR3 is TGTGCCAGCAGCCCCGGGGTGACCCAAAAACTGTTTTTT. The chain couples TRBV11-2 to TRBJ1-4; no reliable D call. CDR1 is SGHAT, CDR2 FQNNGV, per germline. The ends were cut back, 5 bases at V and 9 bases at J, with 13 bases in the middle. CDR3 length equals 13 residues.